This TCR beta chain appears in the sequencing data of a study of regulatory T cells in long-lasting Graves disease. Looked up from germline, CDR1 is SGHDT and CDR2 is YYEEEE. The CDR3 contains 14 residues. The junction had 9 bases not matched to a gene; V was cut back by 6 bases and J by 3 bases. This clonotype has a handful of counts. As yet, its antigen is unknown. Assembly of TCR beta libraries relied on iRepertoire HTBI primers together with Arm-PCR of CDR3 regions. Per the authors' pipeline: Among the samples, around 61 TRBV and 14 to 15 TRBJ segments were identified. MiXCR, run by TCRdb on the multiplex PCR reads, gives a single entry per CDR3 protein. TCRdb, rather than the study authors, made the V and J calls. The top ten clones hold 20% to 25% of a sample with about 350,000 distinct CDR3 sequences, around 15% of them seen once. As for time point: newly diagnosed GD, antithyroid drugs for less than 3 months. The TCR library used RNA extracted from PBMCs.

Notes on the study in general: Persistent disease was associated with favored TRBV28 usage and with favored use of TRBJ1-2 and TRBJ2-5. Persistent patients had more shared public clonotypes (around 2,800) than new patients (roughly 900).

This sample was also put to use in a study of T cells in Graves' hyperthyroidism and ophthalmopathy. From that paper: TCR CDR3 underwent first-round RT-PCR with the HTBI primer set.

The source is a woman younger than 30 with Graves disease. The chain uses TRBV5-6 and TRBJ2-7; TRBD1 aligns across 7 bases. The material was peripheral blood mononuclear cells (PBMCs), obtained at new diagnosis, from a patient treated with antithyroid drugs. The CDR3 loop reads CASNRRDRGYEQYF. CDR3 DNA: TGTGCCAGCAACCGACGGGACAGAGGCTACGAGCAGTACTTC.